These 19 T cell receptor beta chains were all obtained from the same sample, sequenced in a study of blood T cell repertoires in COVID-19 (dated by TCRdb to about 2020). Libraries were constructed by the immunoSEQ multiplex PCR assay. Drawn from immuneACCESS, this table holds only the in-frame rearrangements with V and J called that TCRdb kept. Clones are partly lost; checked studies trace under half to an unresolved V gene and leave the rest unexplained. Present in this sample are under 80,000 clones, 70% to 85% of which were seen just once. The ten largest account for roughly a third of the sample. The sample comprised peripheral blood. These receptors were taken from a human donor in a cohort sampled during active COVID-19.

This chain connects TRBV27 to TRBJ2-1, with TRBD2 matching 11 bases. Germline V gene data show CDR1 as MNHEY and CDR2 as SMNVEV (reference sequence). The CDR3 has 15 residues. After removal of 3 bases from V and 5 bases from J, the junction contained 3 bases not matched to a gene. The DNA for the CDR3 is TGTGCCAGCAGTTTCTCACTAGCGGGAGACAATGAGCAGTTCTTC. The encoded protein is CASSFSLAGDNEQFF.

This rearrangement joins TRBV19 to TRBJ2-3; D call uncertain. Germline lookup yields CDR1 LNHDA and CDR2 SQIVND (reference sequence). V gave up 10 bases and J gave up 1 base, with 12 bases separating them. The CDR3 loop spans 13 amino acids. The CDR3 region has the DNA TGTGCCACCGCGAGGATCCGCACAGATACGCAGTATTTT. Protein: CATARIRTDTQYF.

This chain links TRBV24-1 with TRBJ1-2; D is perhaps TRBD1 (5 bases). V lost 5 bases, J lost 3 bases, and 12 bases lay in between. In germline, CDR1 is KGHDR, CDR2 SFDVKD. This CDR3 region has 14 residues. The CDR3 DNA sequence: TGTGCCACCAGTGCGCAGGGTGAGGACTATGGCTACACCTTC. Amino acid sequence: CATSAQGEDYGYTF.

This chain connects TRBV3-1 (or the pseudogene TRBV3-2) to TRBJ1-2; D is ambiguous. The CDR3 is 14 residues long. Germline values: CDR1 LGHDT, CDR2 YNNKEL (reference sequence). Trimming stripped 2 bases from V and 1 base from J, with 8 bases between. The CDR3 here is CASSQRGNNYGYTF. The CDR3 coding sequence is TGTGCCAGCAGCCAACGGGGAAATAACTATGGCTACACCTTC.

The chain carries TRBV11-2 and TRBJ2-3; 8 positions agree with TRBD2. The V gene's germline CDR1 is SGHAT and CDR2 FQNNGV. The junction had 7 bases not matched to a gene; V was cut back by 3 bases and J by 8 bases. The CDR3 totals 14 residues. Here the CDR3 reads CASSFSGAQVTQYF. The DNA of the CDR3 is TGTGCCAGCAGCTTTAGCGGGGCTCAGGTTACGCAGTATTTT.

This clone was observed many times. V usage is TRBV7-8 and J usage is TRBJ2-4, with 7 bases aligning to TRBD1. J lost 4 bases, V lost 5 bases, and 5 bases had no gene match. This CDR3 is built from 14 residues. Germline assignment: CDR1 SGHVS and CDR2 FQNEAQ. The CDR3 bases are TGTGCCAGCAGCACCCCGGGACAGAAAAACATTCAGTACTTC. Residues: CASSTPGQKNIQYF.

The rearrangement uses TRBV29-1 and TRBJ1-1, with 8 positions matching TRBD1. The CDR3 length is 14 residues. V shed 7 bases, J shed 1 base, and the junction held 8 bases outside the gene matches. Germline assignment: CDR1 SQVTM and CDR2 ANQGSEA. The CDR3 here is CSGRRQGRNTEAFF. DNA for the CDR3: TGCAGCGGCAGACGACAGGGGAGGAACACTGAAGCTTTCTTT.

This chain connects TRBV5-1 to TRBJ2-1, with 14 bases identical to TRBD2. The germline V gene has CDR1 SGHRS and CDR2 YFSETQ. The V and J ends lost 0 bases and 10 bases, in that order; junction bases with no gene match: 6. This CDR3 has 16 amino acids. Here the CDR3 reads CASSLVGGLAGDEQFF. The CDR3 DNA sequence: TGCGCCAGCAGCTTGGTTGGGGGACTAGCGGGAGACGAGCAGTTCTTC.

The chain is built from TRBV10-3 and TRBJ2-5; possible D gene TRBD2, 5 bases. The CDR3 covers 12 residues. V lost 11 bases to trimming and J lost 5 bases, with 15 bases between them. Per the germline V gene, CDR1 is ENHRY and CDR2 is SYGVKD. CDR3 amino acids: CAVGPPGETQYF. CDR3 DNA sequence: TGTGCCGTGGGTCCCCCGGGGGAGACCCAGTACTTC.

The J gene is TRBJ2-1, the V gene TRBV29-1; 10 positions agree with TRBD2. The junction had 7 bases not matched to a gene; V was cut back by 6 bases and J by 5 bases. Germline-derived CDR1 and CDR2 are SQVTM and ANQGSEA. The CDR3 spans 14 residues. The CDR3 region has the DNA TGCAGCGTCTCAGCGGGAGGGATTGACAATGAGCAGTTCTTC. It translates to CSVSAGGIDNEQFF.

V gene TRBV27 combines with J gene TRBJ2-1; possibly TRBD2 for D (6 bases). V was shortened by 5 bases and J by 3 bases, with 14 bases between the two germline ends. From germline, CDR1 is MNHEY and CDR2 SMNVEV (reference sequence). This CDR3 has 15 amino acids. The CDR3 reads CASSLLAPLYNEQFF. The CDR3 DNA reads TGTGCCAGCAGTCTCCTAGCGCCCCTCTACAATGAGCAGTTCTTC.

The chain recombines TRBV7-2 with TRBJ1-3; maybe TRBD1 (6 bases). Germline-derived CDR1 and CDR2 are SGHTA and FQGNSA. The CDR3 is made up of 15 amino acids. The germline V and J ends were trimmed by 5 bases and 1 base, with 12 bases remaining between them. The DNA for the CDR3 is TGTGCCAGCAGCCCTCAGAGGGGGTCTGGAAACACCATATATTTT. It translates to CASSPQRGSGNTIYF.

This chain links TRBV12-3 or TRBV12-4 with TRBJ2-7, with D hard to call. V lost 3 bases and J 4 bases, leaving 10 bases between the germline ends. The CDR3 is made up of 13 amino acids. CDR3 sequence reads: CASSFLKQYEQYF. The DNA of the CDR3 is TGTGCCAGCAGTTTCCTAAAACAGTACGAGCAGTACTTC.

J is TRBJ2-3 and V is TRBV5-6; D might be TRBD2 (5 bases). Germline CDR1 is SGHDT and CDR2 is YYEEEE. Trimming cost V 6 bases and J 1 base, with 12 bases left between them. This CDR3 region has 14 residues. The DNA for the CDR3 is TGTGCCAGCAACTGGGGAGTGCGCACAGATACGCAGTATTTT. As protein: CASNWGVRTDTQYF. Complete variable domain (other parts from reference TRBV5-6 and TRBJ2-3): DAGVTQSPTHLIKTRGQQVTLRCSPKSGHDTVSWYQQALGQGPQFIFQYYEEEERQRGNFPDRFSGHQFPNYSSELNVNALLLGDSALYLCASNWGVRTDTQYFGPGTRLTVL.

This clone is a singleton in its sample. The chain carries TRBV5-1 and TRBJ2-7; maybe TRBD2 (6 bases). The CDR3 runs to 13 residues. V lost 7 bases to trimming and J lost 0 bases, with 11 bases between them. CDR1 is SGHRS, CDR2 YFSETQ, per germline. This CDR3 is CASQIGGSYEQYF. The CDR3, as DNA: TGCGCCAGCCAAATCGGGGGCTCCTACGAGCAGTACTTC.

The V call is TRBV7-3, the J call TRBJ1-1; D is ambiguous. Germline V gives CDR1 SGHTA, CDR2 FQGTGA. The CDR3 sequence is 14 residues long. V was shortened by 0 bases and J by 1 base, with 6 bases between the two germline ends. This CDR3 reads CASSLTPGNTEAFF. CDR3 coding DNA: TGTGCCAGCAGCTTAACTCCGGGGAACACTGAAGCTTTCTTT.

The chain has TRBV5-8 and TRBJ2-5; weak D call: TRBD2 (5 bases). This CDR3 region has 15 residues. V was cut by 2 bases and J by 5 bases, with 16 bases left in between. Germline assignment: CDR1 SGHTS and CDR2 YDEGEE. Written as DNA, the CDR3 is TGTGCCAGCAGCTTACGCGGACTTCCGGGCGAGACCCAGTACTTC. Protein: CASSLRGLPGETQYF.

The CDR3 region is CASSLRAQPQHF. CDR3 in DNA: TGTGCCAGCAGCTTAAGAGCTCAGCCCCAGCATTTT. The chain combines TRBV28 with TRBJ1-5; D gene uncertain. V dropped 6 bases and J dropped 6 bases, with 9 bases sitting between them. The CDR3 contains 12 residues. CDR1 and CDR2 (germline): MDHEN, SYDVKM.

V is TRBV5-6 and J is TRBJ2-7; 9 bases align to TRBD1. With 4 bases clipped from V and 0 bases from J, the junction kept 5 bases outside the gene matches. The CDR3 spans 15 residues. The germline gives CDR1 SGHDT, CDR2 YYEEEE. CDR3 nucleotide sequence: TGTGCCAGCAGCGGGACAGGGCGAAGCTCCTACGAGCAGTACTTC. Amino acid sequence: CASSGTGRSSYEQYF.